Listed below are T cell receptor beta chains from one sample, sequenced in a study of identical twins. TCRdb recomputed calls from the 5' RACE reads with MiXCR, one row per CDR3 protein. The sample has roughly 490,000 distinct CDR3 sequences, around 15% seen once. These sequences were also reported in another study, on yellow fever vaccine responses in identical twins.

Sequencing was performed on CD4+ T cells sorted from blood. All receptors derive from a woman aged 18-30 years in good health. CDR3s include the opening cysteine and the closing phenylalanine or tryptophan. The D gene is left open where the match is weak. A clone size is listed for some rows: how often the clone was seen (once, few, many), or a class if it is expanded.

cdr3_aa: CAWSLYGTPYEQYF
cdr3_nt: TGTGCCTGGAGCCTCTACGGGACACCCTACGAGCAGTACTTC
v_call: TRBV30
clone_size: few
j_call: TRBJ2-7
d_call: -

cdr3_aa: CASKAREWRAYEQYF
cdr3_nt: TGTGCCAGCAAGGCGCGGGAGTGGAGGGCCTACGAGCAGTACTTC
v_call: TRBV6-2/TRBV6-3
clone_size: few
j_call: TRBJ2-7
d_call: TRBD2

cdr3_aa: CASSLGSSNTGELFF
cdr3_nt: TGCGCCAGCAGCTTGGGGAGCAGTAACACCGGGGAGCTGTTTTTT
v_call: TRBV5-1
clone_size: many
j_call: TRBJ2-2
d_call: -

cdr3_aa: CASSDVRGGTDTQYF
cdr3_nt: TGTGCCAGCAGTGATGTTCGGGGAGGTACAGATACGCAGTATTTT
v_call: TRBV25-1
clone_size: -
j_call: TRBJ2-3
d_call: -

cdr3_aa: CASSQMKPGLAGGDTQYF
cdr3_nt: TGCGCCAGCAGCCAGATGAAGCCGGGACTAGCGGGAGGGGATACGCAGTATTTT
v_call: TRBV4-3
clone_size: many
j_call: TRBJ2-3
d_call: TRBD2

cdr3_aa: CASSLSGFYADEQFF
cdr3_nt: TGTGCCAGCAGCTTGTCCGGGTTCTACGCGGATGAGCAGTTCTTC
v_call: TRBV5-5
clone_size: -
j_call: TRBJ2-1
d_call: -

cdr3_aa: CSARVGSPLHF
cdr3_nt: TGCAGTGCTAGAGTCGGTTCACCCCTCCACTTT
v_call: TRBV20-1
clone_size: -
j_call: TRBJ1-6
d_call: -

cdr3_aa: CASSIQRGTDTQYF
cdr3_nt: TGCGCCAGCAGCATCCAGCGGGGCACAGATACGCAGTATTTT
v_call: TRBV5-1
clone_size: few
j_call: TRBJ2-3
d_call: -

cdr3_aa: CASSLTGAEQFF
cdr3_nt: TGTGCCAGCAGCTTAACGGGGGCTGAGCAGTTCTTC
v_call: TRBV7-3
clone_size: few
j_call: TRBJ2-1
d_call: -

cdr3_aa: CASRRAGATYEQYF
cdr3_nt: TGTGCCAGCAGGAGAGCGGGAGCCACCTACGAGCAGTACTTC
v_call: TRBV12-3/TRBV12-4
clone_size: few
j_call: TRBJ2-7
d_call: TRBD2

cdr3_aa: CSARPNLAGSHEQYF
cdr3_nt: TGCAGTGCTAGGCCTAACCTAGCGGGATCCCACGAGCAGTACTTC
v_call: TRBV20-1
clone_size: -
j_call: TRBJ2-7
d_call: TRBD2

cdr3_aa: CSVGSLGTQVQETQYF
cdr3_nt: TGCAGCGTTGGCAGTCTAGGGACTCAAGTCCAAGAGACCCAGTACTTC
v_call: TRBV29-1
clone_size: many
j_call: TRBJ2-5
d_call: -

cdr3_aa: CSVDWSPVGQFF
cdr3_nt: TGCAGCGTTGATTGGAGCCCTGTCGGGCAGTTCTTC
v_call: TRBV29-1
clone_size: many
j_call: TRBJ2-1
d_call: -

cdr3_aa: CASTFRTLPFYEQYF
cdr3_nt: TGTGCCAGCACTTTCCGCACCCTCCCCTTCTACGAGCAGTACTTC
v_call: TRBV27
clone_size: -
j_call: TRBJ2-7
d_call: -

cdr3_aa: CASSLLNAPYEQYF
cdr3_nt: TGTGCCAGCAGTTTACTAAATGCCCCCTACGAGCAGTACTTC
v_call: TRBV28
clone_size: few
j_call: TRBJ2-7
d_call: -

cdr3_aa: CASSTGTYYGYTF
cdr3_nt: TGTGCCAGCAGCACCGGGACTTACTATGGCTACACCTTC
v_call: TRBV6-1
clone_size: many
j_call: TRBJ1-2
d_call: -

cdr3_aa: CASSYGQGIRNEQFF
cdr3_nt: TGCGCCAGCAGCTATGGACAGGGGATTCGTAATGAGCAGTTCTTC
v_call: TRBV5-1
clone_size: -
j_call: TRBJ2-1
d_call: TRBD1

cdr3_aa: CSAADSFRSGEQYF
cdr3_nt: TGCAGCGCCGCCGACAGTTTCCGAAGCGGGGAGCAGTACTTC
v_call: TRBV29-1
clone_size: -
j_call: TRBJ2-7
d_call: -

cdr3_aa: CASKGDRGYGGTDTQYF
cdr3_nt: TGTGCCAGCAAGGGGGACAGGGGGTACGGGGGCACAGATACGCAGTATTTT
v_call: TRBV28
clone_size: few
j_call: TRBJ2-3
d_call: TRBD1

cdr3_aa: CASSSRASGGEQFF
cdr3_nt: TGTGCCAGCAGCTCCCGGGCTAGCGGGGGGGAGCAGTTCTTC
v_call: TRBV7-3
clone_size: many
j_call: TRBJ2-1
d_call: TRBD2

cdr3_aa: CASSLEGATDTQYF
cdr3_nt: TGTGCCAGCAGTTTGGAGGGGGCCACAGATACGCAGTATTTT
v_call: TRBV28
clone_size: few
j_call: TRBJ2-3
d_call: -

cdr3_aa: CASSSGGGGGTEAFF
cdr3_nt: TGTGCCAGCAGCTCCGGTGGGGGAGGCGGAACTGAAGCTTTCTTT
v_call: TRBV7-3
clone_size: -
j_call: TRBJ1-1
d_call: -

cdr3_aa: CASSSTGGHQPQHF
cdr3_nt: TGTGCCAGCAGCTCTACAGGGGGCCATCAGCCCCAGCATTTT
v_call: TRBV7-2
clone_size: many
j_call: TRBJ1-5
d_call: TRBD1

cdr3_aa: CASSFSAGQETQYF
cdr3_nt: TGTGCCAGCAGCTTCTCGGCGGGTCAAGAGACCCAGTACTTC
v_call: TRBV7-2
clone_size: few
j_call: TRBJ2-5
d_call: -

cdr3_aa: CASSQGSSGSWTDTQYF
cdr3_nt: TGCGCCAGCAGCCAAGGATCGAGCGGGAGTTGGACAGATACGCAGTATTTT
v_call: TRBV4-3
clone_size: -
j_call: TRBJ2-3
d_call: TRBD2

cdr3_aa: CASSGPSGTGGTQYF
cdr3_nt: TGTGCCAGCAGCGGCCCAAGTGGCACAGGGGGGACCCAGTACTTC
v_call: TRBV11-2
clone_size: few
j_call: TRBJ2-5
d_call: TRBD1

cdr3_aa: CASSLARTGGDWETQYF
cdr3_nt: TGCGCCAGCAGCTTGGCGCGTACAGGGGGTGACTGGGAGACCCAGTACTTC
v_call: TRBV5-1
clone_size: few
j_call: TRBJ2-5
d_call: TRBD1

cdr3_aa: CSADRGQDEAFF
cdr3_nt: TGCAGCGCGGACAGGGGCCAGGATGAAGCTTTCTTT
v_call: TRBV29-1
clone_size: few
j_call: TRBJ1-1
d_call: TRBD1

cdr3_aa: CASRPTGLRTEAFF
cdr3_nt: TGTGCCAGCAGACCGACAGGTCTTCGCACTGAAGCTTTCTTT
v_call: TRBV12-3/TRBV12-4
clone_size: few
j_call: TRBJ1-1
d_call: -

cdr3_aa: CASTRTPQETQYF
cdr3_nt: TGTGCCAGCACTCGGACTCCCCAAGAGACCCAGTACTTC
v_call: TRBV6-1
clone_size: -
j_call: TRBJ2-5
d_call: -

cdr3_aa: CASSLVSGQGYNEQFF
cdr3_nt: TGCGCCAGCAGCTTGGTCTCCGGTCAGGGCTACAATGAGCAGTTCTTC
v_call: TRBV5-1
clone_size: few
j_call: TRBJ2-1
d_call: -

cdr3_aa: CASSPTRAILFQETQYF
cdr3_nt: TGTGCCAGCAGCCCGACCCGGGCCATCCTCTTTCAAGAGACCCAGTACTTC
v_call: TRBV14
clone_size: -
j_call: TRBJ2-5
d_call: -

cdr3_aa: CSASAGLAGGYGDTQYF
cdr3_nt: TGCAGTGCTAGCGCGGGACTAGCGGGAGGATATGGAGATACGCAGTATTTT
v_call: TRBV20-1
clone_size: -
j_call: TRBJ2-3
d_call: TRBD2

cdr3_aa: CASGSGRGSTDTQYF
cdr3_nt: TGTGCCAGCGGAAGCGGGAGGGGGAGCACAGATACGCAGTATTTT
v_call: TRBV28
clone_size: few
j_call: TRBJ2-3
d_call: TRBD2

cdr3_aa: CASSRGSMGEKLFF
cdr3_nt: TGTGCCAGCAGCAGGGGGTCGATGGGTGAAAAACTGTTTTTT
v_call: TRBV7-2
clone_size: -
j_call: TRBJ1-4
d_call: -

cdr3_aa: CATSDNIGNGNQPQHF
cdr3_nt: TGTGCCACCAGTGATAATATCGGGAATGGTAATCAGCCCCAGCATTTT
v_call: TRBV24-1
clone_size: -
j_call: TRBJ1-5
d_call: -

cdr3_aa: CASSPGGSGLSSYEQYF
cdr3_nt: TGTGCCAGCAGTCCCGGGGGGTCAGGGCTTAGCTCCTACGAGCAGTACTTC
v_call: TRBV12-3/TRBV12-4
clone_size: few
j_call: TRBJ2-7
d_call: TRBD2

cdr3_aa: CASSQGQGMRTDTQYF
cdr3_nt: TGTGCCAGCAGCCAAGGACAGGGGATGAGGACAGATACGCAGTATTTT
v_call: TRBV6-2/TRBV6-3
clone_size: many
j_call: TRBJ2-3
d_call: TRBD1

cdr3_aa: CASRGGQGLKEQFF
cdr3_nt: TGTGCCAGCAGGGGAGGACAGGGTTTGAAAGAGCAGTTCTTC
v_call: TRBV6-1
clone_size: few
j_call: TRBJ2-1
d_call: TRBD1

cdr3_aa: CASSFSGVNTGELFF
cdr3_nt: TGTGCCAGCAGTTTTTCAGGTGTGAACACCGGGGAGCTGTTTTTT
v_call: TRBV12-3/TRBV12-4
clone_size: many
j_call: TRBJ2-2
d_call: -

cdr3_aa: CASSPGGGQYEQYF
cdr3_nt: TGTGCCAGCAGCCCTGGGGGGGGGCAGTACGAGCAGTACTTC
v_call: TRBV2
clone_size: -
j_call: TRBJ2-7
d_call: -

cdr3_aa: CASSLDQNRQIDEQYF
cdr3_nt: TGTGCCAGCAGCTTGGACCAAAACCGACAGATCGACGAGCAGTACTTC
v_call: TRBV11-2
clone_size: few
j_call: TRBJ2-7
d_call: -

cdr3_aa: CASGELAARDEQFF
cdr3_nt: TGTGCCAGTGGGGAGCTAGCGGCTCGCGATGAGCAGTTCTTC
v_call: TRBV28
clone_size: few
j_call: TRBJ2-1
d_call: TRBD2

cdr3_aa: CASSQLGLAAFF
cdr3_nt: TGTGCCAGCAGCCAGCTAGGGTTAGCGGCTTTCTTT
v_call: TRBV3-1
clone_size: -
j_call: TRBJ1-1
d_call: -

cdr3_aa: CASSQDPATYSAGGSYEQYF
cdr3_nt: TGCGCCAGCAGCCAAGATCCCGCAACGTACTCGGCGGGGGGCTCCTACGAGCAGTACTTC
v_call: TRBV4-1
clone_size: once
j_call: TRBJ2-7
d_call: TRBD2

cdr3_aa: CASSVVEGTGELFF
cdr3_nt: TGTGCCAGCAGCGTAGTGGAGGGGACCGGGGAGCTGTTTTTT
v_call: TRBV9
clone_size: -
j_call: TRBJ2-2
d_call: -

cdr3_aa: CASSRGQGAGEQYF
cdr3_nt: TGTGCCAGCAGCCGCGGACAGGGGGCGGGCGAGCAGTACTTC
v_call: TRBV3-1
clone_size: -
j_call: TRBJ2-7
d_call: TRBD1

cdr3_aa: CASSLQGNNEQFF
cdr3_nt: TGTGCCAGCAGCTTACAGGGTAACAATGAGCAGTTCTTC
v_call: TRBV7-9
clone_size: -
j_call: TRBJ2-1
d_call: -

cdr3_aa: CASSERGVVNTGELFF
cdr3_nt: TGTGCCAGCAGTGAAAGGGGTGTAGTGAACACCGGGGAGCTGTTTTTT
v_call: TRBV2
clone_size: -
j_call: TRBJ2-2
d_call: -

cdr3_aa: CSVGTSGGVSYNEQFF
cdr3_nt: TGCAGCGTGGGGACTAGCGGGGGCGTCTCCTACAATGAGCAGTTCTTC
v_call: TRBV29-1
clone_size: -
j_call: TRBJ2-1
d_call: TRBD2